This TCR beta chain was recorded in a study of identifying expanded T cells in peripheral blood. No infections or other immune events were documented during collection. The CDR3 extends over 10 amino acids. CDR1 DFQATT and CDR2 SNEGSKA come from the germline V gene (reference sequence). Trimming pared 5 bases from V and 3 bases from J, leaving 5 bases between. Sequenced by immunoSEQ multiplex PCR; TCRdb stores in-frame clones only, minus some. Altogether 80,000 to 90,000 clones are present, 75% to 90% being singletons, with the ten largest covering about 3%. The chain links TRBV20-1 to TRBJ2-7; no definite D call. Material for sequencing was blood. This clonotype was sampled from a person aged 18 to 70 in good health. The CDR3 is CSALFYEQYF. In DNA form, the CDR3 reads TGCAGTGCTCTATTCTACGAGCAGTACTTC.